This T cell receptor (beta chain) was recorded in a study of cytomegalovirus exposure and HLA in healthy donors. V shed 6 bases and J 4 bases; nucleotides not matched to a gene: 10. Germline V lookup: CDR1 SGHTA, CDR2 FQGTGA. The CDR3 has 15 residues. Turning to this clone: Its antigen remains unknown.

The primer mix had 60 Vbeta and 13 Jbeta primers. The data were produced by immunoSEQ multiplex PCR, yet TCRdb's version contains in-frame clones alone and is incomplete. The table lists under 200,000 clones, around 68% of them singletons. The study, taken as a whole, reports: Later genetic work tied a missense DCLRE1C variant to beta-chain V and J trimming. The authors listed 180 or so TCR beta chains as cytomegalovirus-associated.

This clonotype was obtained from a man aged 45 to 65 in good health and CMV-seronegative. Sequencing input: PBMCs. The chain has TRBV7-3 and TRBJ2-5; 8 bases agree with TRBD1. CDR3 region: CASSFLQGVGETQYF. The CDR3 region has the DNA TGTGCCAGCAGTTTTTTACAGGGGGTCGGAGAGACCCAGTACTTC.